This record covers a single T cell receptor (beta chain). Antigen unknown. Stimulation used around 10 ug/mL lysate from CMV-infected fibroblasts. Sorted nonresponding memory CD4+ T cells were CD40L-negative, CD69-negative, CD45RO-high. Donors were HIV-1-infected adults who began suppressive ART during chronic infection. Donors had undetectable plasma HIV-1 RNA, under 50 copies/mL, for 4+ years. These data are taken from a study of persistence of HIV-infected CD4 T cells. Across the whole study: CD4+ T cells responding to CMV or HIV-1 Gag were isolated. A couple of participants gave one leukapheresis sample; others gave up to about 180 mL blood repeatedly.

The libraries were made with immunoSEQ version 4 in survey mode. Assay: immunoSEQ multiplex PCR; the TCRdb copy retains only in-frame clones and omits some. The data hold 35,000 to 40,000 clones, with approximately 80% observed a single time. Trimming removed 6 bases from V and 1 base from J, with 7 bases in between. CDR1 is LNHDA and CDR2 is SQIVND in the germline V gene (reference sequence). This CDR3 is built from 13 residues. The sequencing here drew on CD4+ T cells sorted from PBMCs after approximately 19-hour stimulation, taken from a patient who received antiretroviral therapy. The rearrangement links TRBV19 to TRBJ2-4; D gene ambiguous. The TCR sequence derives from an adult man with HIV who was CMV-seropositive. The CDR3 region is CASRSAAKNIQYF. CDR3 in DNA: TGTGCCAGTAGATCCGCGGCCAAAAACATTCAGTACTTC.